This T cell receptor (beta chain) was found in a study of blood T cell repertoires in COVID-19. Study at large: Italy, Spain and the United States were the sources of the convalescent and acute COVID-19 samples. In each case, the material was cDNA or gDNA derived from T cells, B-cell-depleted T cells, or PBMCs.

In the original workflow: Nucleated cell number was recorded as an estimate derived from reference gene primer amplification. Libraries were prepared by immunoSEQ multiplex PCR; TCRdb keeps only in-frame clonotypes and omits some of them. The V and J calls and the clone size are those of that table, but D and trimming were determined from the DNA. The sample includes roughly 190,000 clones, around four fifths of them seen just once. Germline V gene data show CDR1 as MNHEY and CDR2 as SVGAGI. This CDR3 has 15 amino acids. J lost 3 bases, V lost 7 bases, and 8 bases had no gene match. The receptor comes from a woman aged 70 to 79 with COVID-19, enrolled during active disease. Material for sequencing was peripheral blood. This chain connects TRBV6-5 to TRBJ2-1; TRBD2 agrees at 8 bases. The CDR3 here is CASTEVLAGYNEQFF. For the CDR3, the DNA is TGTGCCAGCACCGAAGTGCTAGCGGGCTACAATGAGCAGTTCTTC.